This T cell receptor beta chain stems from a study of beta chain features in type 1 diabetes. Study conclusions and caveats: Patients' naive, central memory and regulatory TCRB repertoires appeared more alike than those of healthy donors.

The investigators reverse transcribed all of the isolated RNA, so they sequenced expressed TCRB transcripts. Profiled with immunoSEQ multiplex PCR; TCRdb holds only in-frame clones, not every one. The sample holds about 350,000 clones; roughly a fifth are singletons and the top ten take around 0.045%. Remarks on this clone: Its antigen is still unknown.

Staining for CD45RO/CCR7/CD25/CD127/CD95/CD27 allowed sorting of CD4+ naive, central memory, regulatory and stem cell-like memory cells. The V gene's germline CDR1 is KGHSH and CDR2 LQKENI. This CDR3 is built from 15 residues. Trimming cost V 4 bases and J 6 bases; bases outside gene matches: 5. The sequence derives from a woman under 30 in good health. The sample comprised naive CD4+ T cells from blood. This chain uses TRBV18 with TRBJ2-1; the match to TRBD1 covers 11 bases. CDR3 amino acids: CASSLLGTGGNEQFF. CDR3 DNA sequence: TGTGCCAGCTCACTTCTCGGGACAGGGGGCAATGAGCAGTTCTTC.